This T cell receptor (beta chain) originates from a study of blood T cell repertoires in COVID-19. Study background: T cells, B-cell-depleted T cells, or PBMCs provided the cDNA or gDNA that served as material.

Sequenced by immunoSEQ multiplex PCR; TCRdb stores in-frame clones only, minus some. The table has just over 350,000 clones, about 90% seen once. Participants had their cohort set by participant-reported clinical history. Among Cohort 3 donors, those recovered had two negative PCRs, clearance, or symptom resolution. V lost 2 bases, J lost 0 bases, and 8 bases lay in between. Germline V gene sequence: CDR1 SGHNT, CDR2 YYREEE (reference sequence). CDR3 length: 14 residues. Sequences were obtained from PBMCs or T cells enriched from blood (not recorded which). This chain links TRBV5-4 with TRBJ1-1; D remains unclear. This receptor was taken from a woman in her thirties who had recovered from COVID-19. This chain's CDR3 is CASSLERLNTEAFF. DNA for the CDR3: TGTGCCAGCAGCTTAGAACGGTTGAACACTGAAGCTTTCTTT.